The table lists the clone carrying this TCR beta chain with many counts. What it binds is not known. The related graft donor's blood sample was taken on the day of bone marrow donation. Method: immunoSEQ multiplex PCR; TCRdb's copy keeps in-frame clones and lacks some. The sample is made up of 25,000 to 35,000 clones, none counted only once. This record belongs to a study of T cells after posttransplantation cyclophosphamide. General study results and limits: Later post-transplant blood repertoires were often dominated by donor CD8+ memory clones. Blood and skin or GI T cell repertoires showed limited TRB overlap. Recipient CMV seropositivity and CMV reactivation strongly tracked TRB clonality.

The CDR3 consists of 14 residues. In germline, CDR1 is MNHEY, CDR2 SVGEGT. V lost 1 base to trimming and J lost 4 bases, with 10 bases between them. The specimen sequenced was PBMCs. The chain recombines TRBV6-2 or TRBV6-3 with TRBJ1-2; D possibly corresponds to TRBD1 (5 bases). The receptor's source is a woman aged 30 to 39 in good health and a related stem cell transplant donor. The CDR3: CASSYFKGVYGYTF. CDR3 DNA: TGTGCCAGCAGTTACTTTAAAGGGGTCTATGGCTACACCTTC.